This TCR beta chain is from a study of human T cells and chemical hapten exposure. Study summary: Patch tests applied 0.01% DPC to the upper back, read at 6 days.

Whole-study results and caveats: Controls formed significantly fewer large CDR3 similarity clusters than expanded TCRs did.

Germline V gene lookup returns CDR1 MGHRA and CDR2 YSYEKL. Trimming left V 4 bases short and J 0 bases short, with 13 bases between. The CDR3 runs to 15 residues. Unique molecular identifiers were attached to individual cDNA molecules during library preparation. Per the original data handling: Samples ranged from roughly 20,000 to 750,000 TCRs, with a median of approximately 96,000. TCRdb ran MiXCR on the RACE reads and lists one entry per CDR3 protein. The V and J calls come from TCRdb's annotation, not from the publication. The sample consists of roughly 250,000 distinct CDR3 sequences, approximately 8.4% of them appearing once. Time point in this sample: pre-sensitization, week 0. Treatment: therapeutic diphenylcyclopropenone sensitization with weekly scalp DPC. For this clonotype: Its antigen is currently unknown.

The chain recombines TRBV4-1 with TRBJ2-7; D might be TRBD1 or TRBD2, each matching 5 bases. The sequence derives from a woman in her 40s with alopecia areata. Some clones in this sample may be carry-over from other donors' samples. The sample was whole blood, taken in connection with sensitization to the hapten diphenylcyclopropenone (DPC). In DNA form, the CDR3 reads TGCGCCAGCAGCCCAGGTCCGGGGCACTCCTACGAGCAGTACTTC. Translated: CASSPGPGHSYEQYF.